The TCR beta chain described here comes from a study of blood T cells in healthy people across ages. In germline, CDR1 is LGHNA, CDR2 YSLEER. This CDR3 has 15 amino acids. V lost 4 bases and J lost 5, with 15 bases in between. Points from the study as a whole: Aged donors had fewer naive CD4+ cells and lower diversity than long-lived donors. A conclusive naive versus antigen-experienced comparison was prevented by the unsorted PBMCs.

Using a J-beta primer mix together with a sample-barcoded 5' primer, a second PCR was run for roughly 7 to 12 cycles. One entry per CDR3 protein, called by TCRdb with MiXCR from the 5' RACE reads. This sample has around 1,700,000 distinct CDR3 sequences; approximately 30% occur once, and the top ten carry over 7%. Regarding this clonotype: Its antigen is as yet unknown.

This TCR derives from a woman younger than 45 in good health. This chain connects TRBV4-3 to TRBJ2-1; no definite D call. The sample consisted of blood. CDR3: CASSLAERGDNEQFF. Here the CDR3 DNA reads TGCGCCAGCAGCCTGGCGGAGCGCGGAGACAATGAGCAGTTCTTC.